Listed below are T cell receptor beta chains from one sample, sequenced in a study of monozygotic twins with inflammatory bowel disease. TCRdb re-called the 5' RACE reads; every CDR3 protein appears as one record, without DNA. Its table records around 100,000 distinct CDR3 sequences. The sequenced sample was blood. The receptors were sampled from a human donor with ulcerative colitis or Crohn's disease, or a healthy co-twin of an affected twin (not recorded which). Each CDR3 is given with its conserved first and last residue.

CDR3	J	V
CASKGLGEKLFF	TRBJ1-4	TRBV7-6
CASSSRDRGGYGYTF	TRBJ1-2	TRBV12-3/TRBV12-4
CASTPTAQRVQFF	TRBJ2-1	TRBV7-2
CASSYDRGLDEKLFF	TRBJ1-4	TRBV6-5
CASSPRTRLAKNIQYF	TRBJ2-4	TRBV6-1
CARVHYNEQFF	TRBJ2-1	TRBV6-1
CASRETVPTYEQYF	TRBJ2-7	TRBV10-1
CASRTGTSGVYSPLHF	TRBJ1-6	TRBV7-9
CAPSSEADTQHF	TRBJ2-3	TRBV28
CSVSSGYEQYF	TRBJ2-7	TRBV29-1
CASSPNAGISYEQYF	TRBJ2-7	TRBV3-1
CASSGGLGSHEQYF	TRBJ2-7	TRBV5-1
CASSYQGHEQYF	TRBJ2-7	TRBV6-2/TRBV6-3
CASSPGLAGGRGIGELFF	TRBJ2-2	TRBV11-2
CASGQRQATYEQYF	TRBJ2-7	TRBV6-1
CASSSPGTSGSPAGNEQYF	TRBJ2-7	TRBV5-1
CASSETGDEQYF	TRBJ2-7	TRBV25-1
CASRRLLLQEAFF	TRBJ1-1	TRBV27
CASTGTIQETQYF	TRBJ2-5	TRBV12-3/TRBV12-4
CSARGRGNTEAFF	TRBJ1-1	TRBV20-1
CSARSGLAGEYYEQYF	TRBJ2-7	TRBV20-1
CSARTRGLAGSYEQYF	TRBJ2-7	TRBV20-1
CASKLSRGDMNTEAFF	TRBJ1-1	TRBV4-1
CASGQGAAYNEQFF	TRBJ2-1	TRBV12-5
CASSSPDRASSNQPQHF	TRBJ1-5	TRBV28
CASSEGTSGTDTQYF	TRBJ2-3	TRBV2
CASSLITPPDTQYF	TRBJ2-3	TRBV5-1
CASSSGSGLSNSNQPQHF	TRBJ1-5	TRBV7-8
CAISESILGEQYF	TRBJ2-7	TRBV10-3
CATSIPGQGLHEQYF	TRBJ2-7	TRBV15
CASTPGQKETQYF	TRBJ2-5	TRBV28
CASGVGGGHWDEQFF	TRBJ2-1	TRBV9